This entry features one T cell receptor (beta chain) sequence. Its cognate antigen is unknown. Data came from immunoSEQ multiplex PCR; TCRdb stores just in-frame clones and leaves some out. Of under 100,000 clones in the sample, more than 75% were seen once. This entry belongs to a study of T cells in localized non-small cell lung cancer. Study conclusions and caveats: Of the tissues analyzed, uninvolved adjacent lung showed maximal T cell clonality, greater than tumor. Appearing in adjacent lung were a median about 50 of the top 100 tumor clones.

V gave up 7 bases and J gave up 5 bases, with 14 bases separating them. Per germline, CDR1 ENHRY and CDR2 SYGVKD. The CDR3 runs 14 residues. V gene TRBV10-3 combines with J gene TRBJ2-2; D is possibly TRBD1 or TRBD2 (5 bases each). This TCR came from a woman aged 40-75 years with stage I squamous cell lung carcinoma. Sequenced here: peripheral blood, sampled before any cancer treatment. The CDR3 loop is CAINPGHGTGELFF. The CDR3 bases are TGTGCCATCAATCCGGGGCACGGAACCGGGGAGCTGTTTTTT.